One T cell receptor (beta chain) is described in this entry. In the study's own analysis: Estimation of nucleated cell counts relied on the amplification of reference gene primers. Sequencing was performed with immunoSEQ multiplex PCR; in TCRdb, only in-frame clones are kept and a portion is missing. D and trimming come from the DNA, and the V and J calls and clone size come from that table. The data contain around 130,000 clones, about four fifths of them seen just once; the ten biggest clones take up around 13%. These data originate in a study of blood T cell repertoires in COVID-19. Study-wide context: Sample material is recorded as cDNA or gDNA derived from T cells, B-cell-depleted T cells, or PBMCs.

The V and J ends lost 4 bases and 8 bases, in that order; junction bases with no gene match: 14. The CDR3 sequence is 17 residues long. Per the germline V gene, CDR1 is SGHKS and CDR2 is YYEKEE (reference sequence). The clonotype originates from a woman in her twenties or thirties who had recovered from COVID-19. The chain combines TRBV5-5 with TRBJ1-4, with TRBD1 identical over 10 bases. What was sequenced was peripheral blood. CDR3 nucleotides: TGTGCCAGCAGCCGGATGGGACAGGGGAGCGGCGTGGAAAAACTGTTTTTT. Translation gives CASSRMGQGSGVEKLFF.